Presented here are 20 T cell receptor beta chains from one specimen sequenced in a study of T cell responses to AZD1222 COVID-19 vaccine. Repertoires were generated with immunoSEQ multiplex PCR, while TCRdb's copy carries only in-frame clones and drops some. Found here are roughly 200,000 clones, roughly 92% of them singletons; the top ten hold approximately 1.6%. Sequencing was performed on peripheral blood, taken 28 days after the second AZD1222 dose. The receptors were gathered from an adult who received the AZD1222 COVID-19 vaccine.

The chain combines TRBV3-1 (or the pseudogene TRBV3-2) with TRBJ2-7; maybe TRBD2 (6 bases). The CDR3 runs to 14 residues. Germline V lookup: CDR1 LGHDT, CDR2 YNNKEL (reference sequence). Trimming removed 3 bases at V and 1 base at J, with 10 bases between. The DNA for the CDR3 is TGTGCCAGCAGCCACCGGGGGAGTTCCTACGAGCAGTACTTC. It translates to CASSHRGSSYEQYF.

The chain carries TRBV6-5 and TRBJ2-7; 7 bases line up with TRBD1. CDR3 size: 15 residues. Losses at the gene ends were 3 bases for V and 2 bases for J; bases not matched to a gene: 7. Per germline, CDR1 MNHEY and CDR2 SVGAGI. This CDR3 is CASSYSGGWTYEQYF. CDR3 in DNA: TGTGCCAGCAGTTATTCAGGGGGATGGACCTACGAGCAGTACTTC.

In its sample, this clone was seen once. CDR3 protein: CASSHGGREGETQYF. CDR3 nucleotide sequence: TGCGCCAGCAGCCATGGGGGGAGGGAGGGAGAGACCCAGTACTTC. The V call is TRBV4-1, the J call TRBJ2-5; 7 nucleotides align to TRBD2. The germline V gene encodes CDR1 MGHRA and CDR2 YSYEKL. Losses at the gene ends were 3 bases for V and 4 bases for J; bases not matched to a gene: 8. The CDR3 totals 15 residues.

The chain couples TRBV20-1 to TRBJ1-4; D might be TRBD1 (5 bases). CDR1 and CDR2 from the germline V gene are DFQATT and SNEGSKA (reference sequence). V lost 3 bases and J lost 5, with 10 bases in between. This CDR3 region has 13 residues. The CDR3 DNA follows: TGCAGTGCTAGTCAGGGAATAAATGAAAAACTGTTTTTT. It translates to CSASQGINEKLFF.

Here the CDR3 DNA reads TGTGCCAGCAGCTTAGTGGGGGACTATGGCTACACCTTC. This sequence encodes CASSLVGDYGYTF. The V call is TRBV11-2, the J call TRBJ1-2; perhaps TRBD1 as D (5 bases). This CDR3 is built from 13 residues. Trimming removed 1 base at V and 3 bases at J, with 6 bases between. In germline, CDR1 is SGHAT, CDR2 FQNNGV.

The chain employs TRBV6-5 and TRBJ1-6; 8 bases align to TRBD1. With V trimmed by 6 bases and J by 8 bases, 6 bases remained unmatched. Per germline, CDR1 MNHEY and CDR2 SVGAGI. CDR3 length: 14 residues. CDR3 DNA sequence: TGTGCCAGCAGGGGGACAGGTTTCGATTCACCCCTCCACTTT. It codes for CASRGTGFDSPLHF.

This clone was counted a few times. This chain connects TRBV9 to TRBJ1-1; TRBD1 is a possible D gene (5 bases). CDR3 length: 15 amino acids. Germline V gene sequence: CDR1 SGDLS, CDR2 YYNGEE. Trimming pared 0 bases from V and 1 base from J, leaving 10 bases between. The CDR3 reads CASSVEPRANTEAFF. The DNA of the CDR3 is TGTGCCAGCAGCGTAGAGCCCAGGGCGAACACTGAAGCTTTCTTT.

The chain is built from TRBV4-3 and TRBJ2-1; 7 positions match TRBD1. This CDR3 region has 15 residues. The J segment lost 5 bases and the V segment lost 4 bases, leaving 8 bases of the junction unmatched. Germline V gene lookup returns CDR1 LGHNA and CDR2 YSLEER. Here the CDR3 reads CASSPDRVFHNEQFF. The CDR3 DNA sequence: TGCGCCAGCAGCCCAGACAGGGTATTCCACAATGAGCAGTTCTTC.

DNA of the CDR3: TGCGCCAGCAGCCAAATGTTAATGGGGTCTAGCACAGATACGCAGTATTTT. The encoded protein is CASSQMLMGSSTDTQYF. This sequence joins TRBV4-1 and TRBJ2-3; D call uncertain. V was cut by 2 bases and J by 0 bases, with 15 bases left in between. Germline V gives CDR1 MGHRA, CDR2 YSYEKL. The CDR3 totals 17 residues.

The CDR3, as DNA: TGTGCCAGAAGCTTGGTCCCGGACAGGGCCCAAACCTACGAGCAGTACTTC. It codes for CARSLVPDRAQTYEQYF. The chain is built from TRBV5-3 and TRBJ2-7, with 8 nucleotides matching TRBD1. TRBV5-3 is known as an ORF, though its function is uncertain. With 0 bases clipped from V and 2 bases from J, the junction kept 10 bases outside the gene matches. The CDR3 is 17 amino acids.

V gene TRBV28 combines with J gene TRBJ1-5; D unresolved. The germline CDR1 and CDR2 sequences are MDHEN and SYDVKM. This CDR3 comprises 15 residues. Trimming shortened V by 7 bases and J by 5 bases, and 18 bases separated the two germline ends. In DNA, the CDR3 is TGTGCCAGCAAAGTCACTACCTACGTGGATCAGCCCCAGCATTTT. Residues: CASKVTTYVDQPQHF. The complete variable domain, with remaining parts taken from reference TRBV28 and TRBJ1-5, reads DVKVTQSSRYLVKRTGEKVFLECVQDMDHENMFWYRQDPGLGLRLIYFSYDVKMKEKGDIPEGYSVSREKKERFSLILESASTNQTSMYLCASKVTTYVDQPQHFGDGTRLSIL.

The chain is built from TRBV19 and TRBJ2-7, with D perhaps TRBD1 (6 bases). CDR3 size: 14 residues. Trimming took 0 bases from V and 4 from J, leaving 10 bases between them. Germline V gene lookup returns CDR1 LNHDA and CDR2 SQIVND (reference sequence). The CDR3 DNA reads as TGTGCCAGTAGTATAGAGGGGGCCGGTTACGAGCAGTACTTC. Translation: CASSIEGAGYEQYF.

The chain couples TRBV18 to TRBJ1-6; 8 bases are shared with TRBD1. CDR1 is KGHSH and CDR2 is LQKENI in the germline V gene. Trimming cost V 3 bases and J 10 bases; bases outside gene matches: 8. The CDR3 is 15 amino acids. DNA of the CDR3: TGTGCCAGCTCACCTAGCCGGACAGGGCTATCACCCCTCCACTTT. Residues: CASSPSRTGLSPLHF.

The chain links TRBV7-2 to TRBJ1-3; D remains unclear. V lost 1 base, J lost 1 base, and 11 bases lay in between. CDR1 SGHTA and CDR2 FQGNSA come from the germline V gene. This CDR3 region has 16 residues. CDR3 sequence (DNA): TGTGCCAGCAGCTTAGGAGCAGGTTGGTCTGGAAACACCATATATTTT. The encoded protein is CASSLGAGWSGNTIYF.

The chain has TRBV4-3 and TRBJ1-6, with TRBD1 matching 7 bases. The CDR3 contains 14 residues. Germline trimming cut 1 base from V and 10 bases from J; bases unmatched to any gene: 4. Germline V CDR1 and CDR2: LGHNA, YSLEER. CDR3 residues: CASSQASGGSPLHF. DNA of the CDR3: TGCGCCAGCAGCCAAGCCTCAGGGGGATCACCCCTCCACTTT.

The chain is built from TRBV18 and TRBJ2-2; 8 bases line up with TRBD1. This CDR3 is 15 amino acids long. Germline values: CDR1 KGHSH, CDR2 LQKENI. Germline trimming cut 4 bases from V and 0 bases from J; bases unmatched to any gene: 1. This chain's CDR3 is CASSRDRTNTGELFF. The CDR3 region has the DNA TGTGCCAGCTCACGGGACAGGACGAACACCGGGGAGCTGTTTTTT.

V usage is TRBV12-3 or TRBV12-4 and J usage is TRBJ1-1, with D perhaps matching TRBD1 (5 bases). CDR3 length: 12 residues. Deletions cut 9 bases from V and 0 bases from J, with 8 bases between. The CDR3, as DNA: TGTGCCAGTCGACAGTTGAACACTGAAGCTTTCTTT. Protein: CASRQLNTEAFF.

J is TRBJ2-1 and V is TRBV7-2, with TRBD2 as a possible D gene (5 bases). Germline loops: CDR1 SGHTA, CDR2 FQGNSA. The CDR3 is 13 amino acids. V was clipped by 4 bases and J by 3 bases, with 7 bases between them. In nucleotides, the CDR3 is TGTGCCAGCAGCTCCGGGAACTACAATGAGCAGTTCTTC. Its translation is CASSSGNYNEQFF.

This clone was seen just once. V and J are TRBV5-1 and TRBJ1-1; D unresolved. CDR1 and CDR2 (germline): SGHRS, YFSETQ. The CDR3 has 13 residues. Trimming pared 4 bases from V and 0 bases from J, leaving 7 bases between. The CDR3 nucleotides are TGCGCCAGCAGCGTGTTTCTGAACACTGAAGCTTTCTTT. Amino acids: CASSVFLNTEAFF.

The chain employs TRBV7-8 and TRBJ2-7, with no clear D. Looked up from germline, CDR1 is SGHVS and CDR2 is FQNEAQ. Trimming pared 0 bases from V and 9 bases from J, leaving 9 bases between. The CDR3 spans 12 residues. CDR3 loop: CASSLARMGQYF. Written as DNA, the CDR3 is TGTGCCAGCAGCTTAGCGCGCATGGGGCAGTACTTC.